This note documents a single T cell receptor (beta chain) sequence. Its antigen remains unidentified. Every isolated RNA sample was fully reverse transcribed, so sequencing captured expressed TCRB transcripts. Data came from immunoSEQ multiplex PCR; TCRdb stores just in-frame clones and leaves some out. The table lists roughly 730,000 clones, around 15% of them singletons. These data are taken from a study of beta chain features in type 1 diabetes. Germline loops: CDR1 SGHNT, CDR2 YENEEA. The CDR3 has 16 residues. V was clipped by 5 bases and J by 0 bases; unmatched bases: 6. Study-level results: For Type 1 diabetes patients, all four CD4+ subsets carried TCRB CDR3s that were moderately but significantly shorter.

Material: naive CD4+ T cells from blood. This receptor was identified in a man in his late teens or twenties with type 1 diabetes. V usage is TRBV11-3 and J usage is TRBJ1-1, with 10 bases that match TRBD1. The CDR3 nucleotides read TGTGCCAGCAGCCCCGGGACAGGGGATATGAACACTGAAGCTTTCTTT. Its translation is CASSPGTGDMNTEAFF. The entire variable domain, with the rest obtained from reference TRBV11-3 and TRBJ1-1, is as follows: EAGVVQSPRYKIIEKKQPVAFWCNPISGHNTLYWYLQNLGQGPELLIRYENEEAVDDSQLPKDRFSAERLKGVDSTLKIQPAELGDSAVYLCASSPGTGDMNTEAFFGQGTRLTVV.